The source of this T cell receptor beta chain is a study of lymphopenia after photon versus proton radiotherapy. Data came from immunoSEQ multiplex PCR; TCRdb stores just in-frame clones and leaves some out. The repertoire holds approximately 160,000 clones, with around nine tenths as singletons. V shed 4 bases, J shed 2 bases, and the junction held 6 bases outside the gene matches. In germline, CDR1 is SGHNT, CDR2 YYREEE (reference sequence). The CDR3 extends over 16 amino acids. The chain joins TRBV5-4 to TRBJ2-2, with 9 bases lining up with TRBD1. This receptor was taken from a man aged 45-60 years with gastric cancer. Sequenced material: peripheral blood, taken from a patient treated with photon-based radiotherapy. In nucleotides, the CDR3 is TGTGCCAGCAGCACCGGACAGGGGCGAAACACCGGGGAGCTGTTTTTT. Its protein product is CASSTGQGRNTGELFF.